This passage covers 10 T cell receptor beta chains from one sample sequenced in a study of blood T cell repertoires in COVID-19. TCRdb's table, derived via immunoSEQ multiplex PCR, lists solely in-frame clones and lacks some. Here the sample spans 150,000 to 200,000 clones, around 84% being singletons. The sequenced sample was peripheral blood. The receptors shown here come from an elderly woman with acute or convalescent COVID-19.

The rearrangement uses TRBV13 and TRBJ2-7, with 16 bases aligning to TRBD2. V shed 5 bases and J 5 bases; nucleotides not matched to a gene: 18. Looked up from germline, CDR1 is PRHDT and CDR2 is FYEKMQ (reference sequence). The CDR3 extends over 20 amino acids. The CDR3, as DNA: TGTGCCAGCAGCATTTCTCCGGGACTAGCGGGGGGGCCGGTAGGTGACGAGCAGTACTTC. Residues: CASSISPGLAGGPVGDEQYF.

The rearrangement links TRBV7-9 to TRBJ2-1, with 9 bases aligning to TRBD2. Germline-derived CDR1 and CDR2 are SEHNR and FQNEAQ (reference sequence). V dropped 2 bases and J dropped 0; count of bases not matched to a gene: 2. This CDR3 is 16 amino acids long. The CDR3 sequence: CASSLLAGSSYNEQFF. The CDR3 DNA reads TGTGCCAGCAGCTTACTAGCGGGGAGCTCCTACAATGAGCAGTTCTTC.

This clone was seen a single time. Other DNA sequences within the sample encode an identical CDR3. The rearrangement joins TRBV7-9 to TRBJ1-4; 9 bases map to TRBD1. Per the germline V gene, CDR1 is SEHNR and CDR2 is FQNEAQ (reference sequence). This CDR3 has 14 residues. With 5 bases clipped from V and 4 bases from J, the junction kept 2 bases outside the gene matches. CDR3: CASSQGQGNEKLFF. The CDR3 region has the DNA TGTGCCAGCAGCCAGGGACAGGGTAATGAAAAACTGTTTTTT.

The chain uses TRBV18 and TRBJ2-6; D call uncertain. Germline-derived CDR1 and CDR2 are KGHSH and LQKENI. The V end lost 2 bases, the J end lost 5 bases, and 4 bases lay between the germline ends. There are 13 residues in the CDR3. CDR3 sequence reads: CASSPLRANVLTF. In DNA form, the CDR3 reads TGTGCCAGCTCACCATTAAGGGCCAACGTCCTGACTTTC. Variable domain in full (rest from reference TRBV18 and TRBJ2-6): NAGVMQNPRHLVRRRGQEARLRCSPMKGHSHVYWYRQLPEEGLKFMVYLQKENIIDESGMPKERFSAEFPKEGPSILRIQQVVRGDSAAYFCASSPLRANVLTFGAGSRLTVL.

The chain combines TRBV18 with TRBJ2-5, with TRBD1 identical over 7 bases. The V and J ends lost 2 bases and 9 bases, in that order; junction bases with no gene match: 6. The CDR3 totals 13 residues. CDR1 is KGHSH, CDR2 LQKENI, per germline. The CDR3 is CASSPEGQGAQYF. The CDR3 region has the DNA TGTGCCAGCTCACCAGAAGGGCAGGGGGCCCAGTACTTC. The entire variable domain, with the rest obtained from reference TRBV18 and TRBJ2-5, is as follows: NAGVMQNPRHLVRRRGQEARLRCSPMKGHSHVYWYRQLPEEGLKFMVYLQKENIIDESGMPKERFSAEFPKEGPSILRIQQVVRGDSAAYFCASSPEGQGAQYFGPGTRLLVL.

This chain uses TRBV7-6 with TRBJ1-1; the match to TRBD1 covers 7 bases. CDR1 and CDR2 from the germline V gene are SGHVS and FNYEAQ. This CDR3 is 14 amino acids long. The V segment lost 5 bases and the J segment 0 bases; nucleotides outside the gene matches: 3. CDR3: CASSIDRVNTEAFF. DNA for the CDR3: TGTGCCAGCAGCATCGACAGGGTGAACACTGAAGCTTTCTTT.

V is TRBV4-1 and J is TRBJ2-3; the match to TRBD2 covers 7 bases. The CDR3 loop spans 17 amino acids. Germline V gene sequence: CDR1 MGHRA, CDR2 YSYEKL. V lost 4 bases, J lost 2 bases, and 12 bases stayed unmatched. CDR3 region: CASSRGTTSDSTDTQYF. The CDR3 DNA is TGCGCCAGCAGCCGAGGGACTACTAGCGATTCCACAGATACGCAGTATTTT.

The table lists this clone with a few counts. The J gene is TRBJ1-5, the V gene TRBV27, with no clear D. Trimming cost V 3 bases and J 0 bases, with 12 bases left between them. Germline loops: CDR1 MNHEY, CDR2 SMNVEV (reference sequence). The CDR3 loop spans 16 amino acids. The CDR3 is CASSFGVIYSNQPQHF. CDR3 coding DNA: TGTGCCAGCAGTTTTGGAGTAATTTATAGCAATCAGCCCCAGCATTTT.

The genes are TRBV6-5 and TRBJ1-1; D ambiguous. V was shortened by 6 bases and J by 5 bases, with 13 bases between the two germline ends. Germline CDR1 is MNHEY and CDR2 is SVGAGI. This CDR3 is built from 13 residues. This chain's CDR3 is CASRLTGETEAFF. The CDR3 DNA sequence: TGTGCCAGCAGACTGACCGGGGAGACTGAAGCTTTCTTT.

The genes are TRBV3-1 (or the pseudogene TRBV3-2) and TRBJ2-3; 14 positions match TRBD2. CDR3 length: 17 residues. The trim removed 3 bases at V and 2 bases at J, leaving 4 bases unmatched. Germline lookup yields CDR1 LGHDT and CDR2 YNNKEL (reference sequence). CDR3 sequence reads: CASSQGLAGADTDTQYF. CDR3 nucleotides: TGTGCCAGCAGCCAGGGACTAGCGGGAGCGGACACAGATACGCAGTATTTT.